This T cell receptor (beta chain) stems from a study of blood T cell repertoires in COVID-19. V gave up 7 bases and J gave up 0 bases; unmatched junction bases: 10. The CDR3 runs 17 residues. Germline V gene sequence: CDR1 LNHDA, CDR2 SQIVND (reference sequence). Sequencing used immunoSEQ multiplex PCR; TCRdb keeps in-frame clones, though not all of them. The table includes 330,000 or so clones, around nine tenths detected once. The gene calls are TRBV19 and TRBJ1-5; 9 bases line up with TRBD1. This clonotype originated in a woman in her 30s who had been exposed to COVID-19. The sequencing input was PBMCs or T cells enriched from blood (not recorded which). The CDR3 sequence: CASTRDRVGFSNQPQHF. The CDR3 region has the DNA TGTGCCAGTACCCGGGACAGGGTAGGGTTTAGCAATCAGCCCCAGCATTTT.